Below, 4 T cell receptor beta chains from the same sample are listed, as sequenced in a study of cytomegalovirus exposure and HLA in healthy donors. Only in-frame clones appear in the TCRdb table, and some are missing; sequencing was by immunoSEQ multiplex PCR. The top ten hold about 1.1% of the sample, which has over 85,000 clones, roughly 92% seen once. The specimen sequenced was PBMCs. These receptors were collected from a woman aged 30 to 39 in good health and CMV-seropositive.

V gene TRBV5-4 combines with J gene TRBJ2-3; no reliable D call. The germline V gene has CDR1 SGHNT and CDR2 YYREEE (reference sequence). Trimming cost V 1 base and J 12 bases, with 12 bases left between them. The CDR3 runs to 12 residues. The DNA of the CDR3 is TGTGCCAGCAGCTTGATTGATACTCCCCAGTATTTT. Protein product: CASSLIDTPQYF.

The rearrangement joins TRBV15 to TRBJ2-5; no clear D. Trimming took off 6 bases at V and 2 bases at J, with 7 bases between the two ends. The CDR3 extends over 12 amino acids. Per the germline V gene, CDR1 is LNHNV and CDR2 is YYDKDF (reference sequence). CDR3 coding DNA: TGTGCCACCAGGGGCCGTCAAGAGACCCAGTACTTC. This codes for CATRGRQETQYF.

This clone was seen only a few times. The rearrangement joins TRBV5-1 to TRBJ2-1; 11 nucleotides match TRBD2. Germline lookup yields CDR1 SGHRS and CDR2 YFSETQ. CDR3 size: 18 residues. The V gene end was trimmed by 0 bases and the J gene end by 2 bases; junction bases not matched to a gene: 7. CDR3 sequence reads: CASSLDRTSGLPYNEQFF. CDR3 coding DNA: TGCGCCAGCAGCTTGGACAGGACTAGCGGGCTACCCTACAATGAGCAGTTCTTC. The whole variable domain, filled in from reference TRBV5-1 and TRBJ2-1, reads KAGVTQTPRYLIKTRGQQVTLSCSPISGHRSVSWYQQTPGQGLQFLFEYFSETQRNKGNFPGRFSGRQFSNSRSEMNVSTLELGDSALYLCASSLDRTSGLPYNEQFFGPGTRLTVL.

The table lists this clone with a count of one. The rearrangement joins TRBV7-2 to TRBJ1-1; D uncertain. The germline V gene encodes CDR1 SGHTA and CDR2 FQGNSA. The CDR3 runs 14 residues. V lost 0 bases, J lost 2 bases, and 7 bases lay in between. The CDR3 coding sequence is TGTGCCAGCAGCTTAGCAGGGAGAAACACTGAAGCTTTCTTT. It is translated as CASSLAGRNTEAFF. Complete variable domain (other parts from reference TRBV7-2 and TRBJ1-1): GAGVSQSPSNKVTEKGKDVELRCDPISGHTALYWYRQSLGQGLEFLIYFQGNSAPDKSGLPSDRFSAERTGGSVSTLTIQRTQQEDSAVYLCASSLAGRNTEAFFGQGTRLTVV.